One sample yielded the 27 T cell receptor beta chains listed below, sequenced in a study of regulatory T cells in long-lasting Graves disease. Arm-PCR of CDR3 regions and iRepertoire HTBI primers were the basis on which TCR beta libraries were built. Via MiXCR, TCRdb re-called the multiplex PCR reads, giving one row per CDR3 protein. The profile shows roughly 360,000 distinct CDR3 sequences, about 12% of them singletons. Time point of the sample: newly diagnosed GD, antithyroid drugs for less than 3 months. PBMC-extracted RNA yielded the TCR library. This sample also appeared in a second study, on T cells in Graves' hyperthyroidism and ophthalmopathy.

The sample was peripheral blood mononuclear cells (PBMCs), taken at new diagnosis, from a patient treated with antithyroid drugs. The receptors were gathered from a woman between 18 and 30 years old with Graves disease.

This clonotype was detected many times. This sequence joins TRBV27 and TRBJ2-7; D might be TRBD1 (6 bases). Germline loops: CDR1 MNHEY, CDR2 SMNVEV (reference sequence). CDR3 length equals 15 residues. With 0 bases removed from V and 3 bases from J, the gap between germline ends came to 12 bases. The chain's CDR3 is CASSLSPGHFYEQYV. DNA for the CDR3: TGTGCCAGCAGTTTATCCCCGGGACATTTCTACGAGCAGTACGTC.

The sample holds many counts of this clonotype. The chain joins TRBV11-2 to TRBJ1-3; D not certain. The CDR3 extends over 13 amino acids. Germline V gives CDR1 SGHAT, CDR2 FQNNGV. Deletions cut 5 bases from V and 2 bases from J, with 7 bases between. The CDR3 loop reads CASSPATGNTIYF. The CDR3 DNA is TGTGCCAGCAGCCCGGCCACTGGAAACACCATATATTTT.

This clonotype was seen more than once but under ten times. The rearrangement uses TRBV4-3 and TRBJ1-3; D not resolved. The CDR3 runs to 15 residues. V lost 3 bases to trimming and J lost 0 bases, with 9 bases between them. Germline lookup yields CDR1 LGHNA and CDR2 YSLEER. The CDR3 protein is CASSQDGSSGNTIYF. As DNA, the CDR3 is TGCGCCAGCAGCCAGGACGGCTCCTCTGGAAACACCATATATTTT.

This clonotype was recorded many times. The V and J genes are TRBV29-1 and TRBJ1-5; D is perhaps TRBD1 (5 bases). Trimming cost V 6 bases and J 4 bases, with 16 bases left between them. Germline V lookup: CDR1 SQVTM, CDR2 ANQGSEA. The CDR3 covers 14 residues. The CDR3 DNA reads as TGCAGCGTCTGGGACCGGGGTTCTAATCAGCCCCAGCATTTT. Protein: CSVWDRGSNQPQHF.

This clonotype was recorded at least ten times. The rearrangement joins TRBV24-1 to TRBJ2-5; no clear D gene. This CDR3 has 11 amino acids. Per the germline V gene, CDR1 is KGHDR and CDR2 is SFDVKD. V gave up 1 base and J gave up 5 bases, with 1 base separating them. The CDR3: CATSDFETQYF. The DNA for the CDR3 is TGTGCCACCAGTGATTTCGAGACCCAGTACTTC.

Turning to this clonotype: This could be a read error, since a much larger clone is one nucleotide away. Here the CDR3 omits its conserved ending phenylalanine or tryptophan, so a read error is the likely source. The V and J genes are TRBV6-2 or TRBV6-3 and TRBJ1-5, with D perhaps matching TRBD1 (6 bases). Trimming cost V 0 bases and J 1 base, with 13 bases left between them. CDR1 and CDR2 from the germline V gene are MNHEY and SVGEGT. CDR3 length: 17 residues. CDR3 nucleotides: TGTGCCAGCAGTTACTCGACAGGCAGGGCGAGCAATCAGCCCCAGCATTCT. This encodes CASSYSTGRASNQPQHS.

This clonotype was observed at least ten times. At one boundary the junction diverges from the germline segment, which might be a read error. The chain combines TRBV2 with TRBJ2-1; D is perhaps TRBD1 or TRBD2 (5 bases each). Germline V gives CDR1 SNHLY, CDR2 FYNNEI. The CDR3 is 10 residues long. The CDR3: CASRLGPMLF. The CDR3 DNA is TGTGCCAGCAGATTGGGACCGATGCTCTTC.

This clonotype showed up many times. V is TRBV3-1 and J is TRBJ1-6; TRBD1 aligns across 9 bases. The trim removed 6 bases at V and 15 bases at J, leaving 12 bases unmatched. This CDR3 has 14 amino acids. CDR1 and CDR2 from the germline V gene are LGHDT and YNNKEL (reference sequence). CDR3 loop: CASSPLQGARRLHF. The DNA for the CDR3 is TGTGCCAGCAGTCCACTACAGGGGGCGAGGCGCCTCCACTTT.

This clonotype occurred many times. The V and J genes are TRBV5-6 and TRBJ1-1, with 7 bases aligning to TRBD1. Germline CDR1 is SGHDT and CDR2 is YYEEEE. The CDR3 runs to 16 residues. V trimming: 3 bases; J trimming: 1 base; junction bases outside the gene matches: 9. CDR3 sequence reads: CASSSVWDRKNTEAFF. The CDR3 nucleotides are TGTGCCAGCAGCTCCGTCTGGGACAGAAAGAACACTGAAGCTTTCTTT.

This clonotype was seen more than once but under ten times. A much larger clone is a single base away; this may be a read error. As the CDR3 is not closed by the conserved phenylalanine or tryptophan, this likely results from a read error. The rearrangement joins TRBV27 to TRBJ2-1, with 7 bases aligning to TRBD1. This CDR3 region has 17 residues. Trimming removed 6 bases from V and 4 bases from J; junction bases left unmatched: 15. CDR1 MNHEY and CDR2 SMNVEV come from the germline V gene (reference sequence). CDR3 protein: CASRFLGWDSDYNEQFL. Here the CDR3 DNA reads TGTGCCAGCAGATTTTTAGGGTGGGACAGCGATTACAATGAGCAGTTCCTC.

This clonotype was observed many times. This chain joins TRBV12-3 or TRBV12-4 and TRBJ2-5; D is undetermined. Trimming took 5 bases from V and 1 from J, leaving 20 bases between them. This CDR3 region has 17 residues. The CDR3 DNA sequence: TGTGCCAGCAGTCTCCGGTTCCCGGGTTGGGGCCAAGAGACCCAGTACTTC. It codes for CASSLRFPGWGQETQYF.

This chain joins TRBV5-8 and TRBJ2-2; D remains unclear. The CDR3 sequence is 14 residues long. V lost 6 bases and J lost 5, with 14 bases in between. CDR1 is SGHTS, CDR2 YDEGEE, per germline. The chain's CDR3 is CASTPTSPTGELFF. The DNA of the CDR3 is TGTGCCAGCACCCCGACCAGCCCGACCGGGGAGCTGTTTTTT.

This clonotype has a count of ten or more. The chain carries TRBV28 and TRBJ1-2, with D hard to call. Germline loops: CDR1 MDHEN, CDR2 SYDVKM. The CDR3 covers 14 residues. The V and J ends lost 2 bases and 7 bases respectively, with 14 bases between them. The CDR3 DNA reads TGTGCCAGCAGTTTAGGGCTTATCTCGAGTGGCTACACCTTC. Translated: CASSLGLISSGYTF.

As concerns this clonotype: A much larger clone lies one base from this, so it may be a read error. The chain uses TRBV28 and TRBJ1-6; D is unclear. Trimming left V 6 bases short and J 12 bases short, with 9 bases between. The CDR3 consists of 11 residues. Per the germline V gene, CDR1 is MDHEN and CDR2 is SYDVKM. CDR3 sequence (DNA): TGTGCCAGCAGCTCCACGATACCCCTCCACTTT. Translation: CASSSTIPLHF. Using reference TRBV28 and TRBJ1-6 for the parts outside the CDR3, the full variable domain is DVKVTQSSRYLVKRTGEKVFLECVQDMDHENMFWYRQDPGLGLRLIYFSYDVKMKEKGDIPEGYSVSREKKERFSLILESASTNQTSMYLCASSSTIPLHFGNGTRLTVT.

The chain carries TRBV19 and TRBJ1-1, with a weak D call TRBD1 (5 bases). CDR3 length equals 12 residues. Germline CDR1 reads LNHDA; CDR2 reads SQIVND (reference sequence). The germline V and J ends were trimmed by 9 bases and 3 bases, with 11 bases remaining between them. The CDR3 loop is CARGQVDTEAFF. In DNA, the CDR3 is TGTGCCAGGGGGCAGGTGGACACTGAAGCTTTCTTT.

The rearrangement links TRBV9 to TRBJ2-6; D unresolved. V was cut by 3 bases and J by 0 bases, with 4 bases left in between. Germline lookup yields CDR1 SGDLS and CDR2 YYNGEE. The CDR3 is made up of 14 amino acids. The CDR3 is CASSAYSGANVLTF. The CDR3 nucleotides read TGTGCCAGCAGCGCCTACTCTGGGGCCAACGTCCTGACTTTC.

This clonotype occurred many times. CDR3 region: CSARSQGRSEQYF. CDR3 DNA sequence: TGCAGTGCTAGATCGCAGGGGAGGAGCGAGCAGTACTTC. The rearrangement joins TRBV20-1 to TRBJ2-7; the D gene could be TRBD1 or TRBD2 (6 bases each). The CDR3 is made up of 13 amino acids. CDR1 DFQATT and CDR2 SNEGSKA come from the germline V gene (reference sequence). V was cut by 2 bases and J by 6 bases, with 14 bases left in between.

At least ten counts were recorded for this clonotype. For the CDR3, the DNA is TGTGCCAGCAGTGCGGAGCCGAACCTCTCTGGAAACACCATATATTTT. Amino acids: CASSAEPNLSGNTIYF. V usage is TRBV2 and J usage is TRBJ1-3; D is ambiguous. V was pared by 4 bases and J by 0 bases, with 13 bases between. Per germline, CDR1 SNHLY and CDR2 FYNNEI. The CDR3 has 16 residues. Drawing the rest from reference TRBV2 and TRBJ1-3, the complete variable domain is EPEVTQTPSHQVTQMGQEVILRCVPISNHLYFYWYRQILGQKVEFLVSFYNNEISEKSEIFDDQFSVERPDGSNFTLKIRSTKLEDSAMYFCASSAEPNLSGNTIYFGEGSWLTVV.

There are many counts of this clonotype. The J gene is TRBJ1-6, the V gene TRBV2, with D perhaps TRBD1 (5 bases). Per germline, CDR1 SNHLY and CDR2 FYNNEI. The germline V and J ends were trimmed by 6 bases and 7 bases, with 16 bases remaining between them. This CDR3 comprises 15 residues. The CDR3 reads CASSGTLGGNSPLHF. CDR3 DNA: TGTGCCAGCAGCGGGACCCTCGGAGGCAATTCACCCCTCCACTTT.

The chain recombines TRBV4-1 with TRBJ2-3; maybe TRBD1 (5 bases). V was shortened by 0 bases and J by 1 base, with 14 bases between the two germline ends. Germline values: CDR1 MGHRA, CDR2 YSYEKL. This CDR3 has 17 amino acids. The CDR3 here is CASSQDARESGTDTQYF. The CDR3 bases are TGCGCCAGCAGCCAAGACGCCAGGGAATCAGGCACAGATACGCAGTATTTT.

The sample holds many counts of this clonotype. This sequence joins TRBV28 and TRBJ2-3; D unclear. From germline, CDR1 is MDHEN and CDR2 SYDVKM. This CDR3 region has 12 residues. The germline V and J ends were trimmed by 7 bases and 3 bases, with 8 bases remaining between them. The CDR3 sequence: CASMAQTDTQYF. The CDR3 coding sequence is TGTGCCAGCATGGCACAAACAGATACGCAGTATTTT. Full variable domain (rest looked up from reference TRBV28 and TRBJ2-3): DVKVTQSSRYLVKRTGEKVFLECVQDMDHENMFWYRQDPGLGLRLIYFSYDVKMKEKGDIPEGYSVSREKKERFSLILESASTNQTSMYLCASMAQTDTQYFGPGTRLTVL.

J is TRBJ2-3 and V is TRBV29-1; weak D call: TRBD2 (5 bases). The J call may be in error: the DNA end matches TRBJ2-5 better. Germline assignment: CDR1 SQVTM and CDR2 ANQGSEA. CDR3 length equals 15 residues. This CDR3 is CSVEPLGRLRETQYF. The CDR3 coding sequence is TGCAGCGTTGAACCCCTAGGGAGATTACGAGAGACCCAGTACTTC.

The V gene is TRBV19, the J gene TRBJ2-7; 11 nucleotides align to TRBD2. Germline assignment: CDR1 LNHDA and CDR2 SQIVND (reference sequence). V trimming: 4 bases; J trimming: 5 bases; junction bases outside the gene matches: 4. This CDR3 is built from 14 residues. For the CDR3, the DNA is TGTGCCAGTAGTACTAGCGGGGGGAGGAACGAGCAGTACTTC. Protein sequence: CASSTSGGRNEQYF.

The table lists this clonotype with a few counts. V is TRBV4-3 and J is TRBJ2-5; TRBD1 matches 7 bases. With 3 bases clipped from V and 4 bases from J, the junction kept 5 bases outside the gene matches. The CDR3 consists of 14 residues. From germline, CDR1 is LGHNA and CDR2 YSLEER. Written as DNA, the CDR3 is TGCGCCAGCAGCCAGAACAGGGGCGGAGAGACCCAGTACTTC. Its translation: CASSQNRGGETQYF.

This clonotype was counted ten times or more. This chain uses TRBV12-3 or TRBV12-4 with TRBJ2-5; 10 bases are shared with TRBD2. The V segment lost 5 bases and the J segment 0 bases; nucleotides outside the gene matches: 9. This CDR3 spans 17 amino acids. The chain's CDR3 is CASSPLASGRNQETQYF. The CDR3, as DNA: TGTGCCAGCAGTCCCTTGGCTAGCGGGAGAAACCAAGAGACCCAGTACTTC.

This clonotype appeared many times. In nucleotides, the CDR3 is TGTGCCACCAGCAGTTCCTTACTCCGGGACAGGTCAGGCTACACCTTC. It translates to CATSSSLLRDRSGYTF. The chain employs TRBV15 and TRBJ1-2, with 8 positions matching TRBD1. The CDR3 loop spans 16 amino acids. Trimming removed 3 bases from V and 8 bases from J; junction bases left unmatched: 14. The V gene's germline CDR1 is LNHNV and CDR2 YYDKDF (reference sequence).

This clonotype has more than one count but fewer than ten. This sequence joins TRBV20-1 and TRBJ2-3; 8 nucleotides line up with TRBD2. The germline gives CDR1 DFQATT, CDR2 SNEGSKA (reference sequence). The CDR3 has 15 residues. The trim removed 6 bases at V and 0 bases at J, leaving 8 bases unmatched. CDR3 sequence (DNA): TGCAGTGCGATAAGGACTAGCTCGAGCACAGATACGCAGTATTTT. This encodes CSAIRTSSSTDTQYF.